Listed here is a single T cell receptor (beta chain). What it recognizes is unknown. The record originates from a study of T-cell memory formation after mild COVID-19. Study observations and caveats: CM and EM subsets held most contracting CD4+ clones; EMRA held CD8+ ones. Several responding clones turned up in pre-infection memory, indicating that cross-reactive memory may have taken part. Later expanders leaned toward CD4+, whereas clones contracting from day 15 to 85 were balanced CD4/CD8.

Trimming took 5 bases from V and 8 from J, leaving 21 bases between them. The CDR3 runs 16 residues. CDR1 is SEHNR and CDR2 is FQNEAQ in the germline V gene (reference sequence). UMIs and sample barcodes were carried by the TCR alpha and TCR beta cDNA libraries that 5'RACE produced using constant-segment primers. TCRdb passed the 5' RACE reads through MiXCR, listing each CDR3 protein once. The sample has about 560,000 distinct CDR3 sequences; roughly 17% are singletons. The chain employs TRBV7-9 and TRBJ1-4; D is unresolved. Sequenced input: PBMCs or a T cell subset sorted from them (not recorded which). The clonotype originates from an adult woman who had mild COVID-19 (a few samples of this study predate the infection). Cell type and time point are not known. The CDR3 loop is CASSHTSGFGNEKLFF. CDR3 DNA: TGTGCCAGCAGCCACACGTCTGGGTTTGGGAACGAAAAACTGTTTTTT.